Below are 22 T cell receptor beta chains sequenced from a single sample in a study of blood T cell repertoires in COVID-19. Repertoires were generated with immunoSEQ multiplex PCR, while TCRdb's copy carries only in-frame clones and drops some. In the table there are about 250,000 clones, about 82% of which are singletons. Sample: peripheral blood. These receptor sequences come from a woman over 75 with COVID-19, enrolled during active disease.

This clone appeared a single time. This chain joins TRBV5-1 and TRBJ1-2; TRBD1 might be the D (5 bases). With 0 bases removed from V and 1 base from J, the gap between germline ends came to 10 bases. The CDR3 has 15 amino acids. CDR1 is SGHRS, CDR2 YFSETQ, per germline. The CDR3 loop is CASSLGGGLNYGYTF. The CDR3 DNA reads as TGCGCCAGCAGCTTGGGGGGCGGCCTTAACTATGGCTACACCTTC. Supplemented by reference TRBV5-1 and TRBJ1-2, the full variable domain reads KAGVTQTPRYLIKTRGQQVTLSCSPISGHRSVSWYQQTPGQGLQFLFEYFSETQRNKGNFPGRFSGRQFSNSRSEMNVSTLELGDSALYLCASSLGGGLNYGYTFGSGTRLTVV.

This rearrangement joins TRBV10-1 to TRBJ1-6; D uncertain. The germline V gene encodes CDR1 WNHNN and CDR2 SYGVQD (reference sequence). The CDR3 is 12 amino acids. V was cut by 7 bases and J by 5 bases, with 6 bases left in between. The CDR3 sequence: CASITNNSPLHF. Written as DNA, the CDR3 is TGCGCCAGCATTACTAATAATTCACCCCTCCACTTT.

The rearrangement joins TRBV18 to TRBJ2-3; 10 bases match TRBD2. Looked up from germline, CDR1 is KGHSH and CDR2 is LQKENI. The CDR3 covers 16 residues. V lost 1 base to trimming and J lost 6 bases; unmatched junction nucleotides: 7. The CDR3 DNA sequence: TGTGCCAGCTCACCACAACAGCGGGGGGGCCCGGATACGCAGTATTTT. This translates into CASSPQQRGGPDTQYF. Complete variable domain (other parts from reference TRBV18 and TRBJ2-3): NAGVMQNPRHLVRRRGQEARLRCSPMKGHSHVYWYRQLPEEGLKFMVYLQKENIIDESGMPKERFSAEFPKEGPSILRIQQVVRGDSAAYFCASSPQQRGGPDTQYFGPGTRLTVL.

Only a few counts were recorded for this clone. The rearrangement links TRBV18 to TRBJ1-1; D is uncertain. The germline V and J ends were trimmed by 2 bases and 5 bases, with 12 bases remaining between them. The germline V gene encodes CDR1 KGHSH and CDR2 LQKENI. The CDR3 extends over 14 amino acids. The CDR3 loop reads CASSPNGVNTEAFF. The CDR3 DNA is TGTGCCAGCTCACCAAACGGGGTTAATACTGAAGCTTTCTTT.

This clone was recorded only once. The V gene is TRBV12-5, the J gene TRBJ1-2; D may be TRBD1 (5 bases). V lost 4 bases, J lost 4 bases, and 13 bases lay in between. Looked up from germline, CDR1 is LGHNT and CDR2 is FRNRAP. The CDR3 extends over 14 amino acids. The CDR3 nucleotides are TGTGCTAGTGGTTCCGGCAGGGACTCCTATGGCTACACCTTC. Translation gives CASGSGRDSYGYTF.

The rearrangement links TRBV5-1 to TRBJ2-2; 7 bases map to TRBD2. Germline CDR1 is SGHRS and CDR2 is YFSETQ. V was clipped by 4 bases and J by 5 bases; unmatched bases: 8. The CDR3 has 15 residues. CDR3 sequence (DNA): TGCGCCAGCAGCCCAAGCGGGGCCAGTACCGGGGAGCTGTTTTTT. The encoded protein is CASSPSGASTGELFF.

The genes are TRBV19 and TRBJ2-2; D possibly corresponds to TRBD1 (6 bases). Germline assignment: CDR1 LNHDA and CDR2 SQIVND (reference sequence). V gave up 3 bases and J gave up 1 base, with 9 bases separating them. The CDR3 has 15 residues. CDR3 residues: CASSMGTLNTGELFF. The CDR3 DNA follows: TGTGCCAGTAGTATGGGGACATTGAACACCGGGGAGCTGTTTTTT.

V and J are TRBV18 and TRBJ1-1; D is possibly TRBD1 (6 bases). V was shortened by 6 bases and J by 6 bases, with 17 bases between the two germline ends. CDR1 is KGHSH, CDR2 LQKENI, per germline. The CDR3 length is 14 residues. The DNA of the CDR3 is TGTGCCAGCTCGGAAAAGTGGGCAGGGGCTGAAGCTTTCTTT. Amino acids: CASSEKWAGAEAFF.

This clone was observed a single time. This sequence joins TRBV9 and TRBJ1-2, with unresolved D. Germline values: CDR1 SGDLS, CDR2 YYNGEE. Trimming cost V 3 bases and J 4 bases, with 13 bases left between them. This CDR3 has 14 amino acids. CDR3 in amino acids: CASSGLNPLYGYTF. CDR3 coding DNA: TGTGCCAGCAGCGGACTTAACCCCCTCTATGGCTACACCTTC.

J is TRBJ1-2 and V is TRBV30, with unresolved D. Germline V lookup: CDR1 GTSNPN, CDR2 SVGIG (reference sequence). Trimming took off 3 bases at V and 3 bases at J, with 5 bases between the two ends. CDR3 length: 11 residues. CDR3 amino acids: CAWRGDYGYTF. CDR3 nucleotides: TGTGCCTGGAGGGGCGACTATGGCTACACCTTC.

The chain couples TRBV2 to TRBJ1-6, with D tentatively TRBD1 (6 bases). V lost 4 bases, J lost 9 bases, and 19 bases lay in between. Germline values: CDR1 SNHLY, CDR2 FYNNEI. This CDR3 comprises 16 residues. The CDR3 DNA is TGTGCCAGCAGTGCTAAAGGGGGGGGCTCTACTTCACCCCTCCACTTT. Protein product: CASSAKGGGSTSPLHF.

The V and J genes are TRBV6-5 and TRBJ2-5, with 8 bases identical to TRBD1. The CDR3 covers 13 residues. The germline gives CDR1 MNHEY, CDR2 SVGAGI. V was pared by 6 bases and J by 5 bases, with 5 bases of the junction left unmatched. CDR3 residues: CASRGQGLETQYF. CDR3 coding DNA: TGTGCCAGCAGAGGACAGGGCCTGGAGACCCAGTACTTC.

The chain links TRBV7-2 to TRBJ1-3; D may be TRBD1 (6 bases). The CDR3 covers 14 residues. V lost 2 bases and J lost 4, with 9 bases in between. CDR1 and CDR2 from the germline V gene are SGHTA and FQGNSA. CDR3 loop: CASSLRTAGNTIYF. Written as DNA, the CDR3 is TGTGCCAGCAGCTTAAGGACAGCGGGAAACACCATATATTTT.

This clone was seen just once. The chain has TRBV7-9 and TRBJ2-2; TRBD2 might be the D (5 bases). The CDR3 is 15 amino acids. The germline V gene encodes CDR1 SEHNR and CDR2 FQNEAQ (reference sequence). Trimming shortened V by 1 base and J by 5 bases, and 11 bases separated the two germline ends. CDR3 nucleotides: TGTGCCAGCAGCTTAGGAGGGTATAGGACCGGGGAGCTGTTTTTT. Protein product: CASSLGGYRTGELFF.

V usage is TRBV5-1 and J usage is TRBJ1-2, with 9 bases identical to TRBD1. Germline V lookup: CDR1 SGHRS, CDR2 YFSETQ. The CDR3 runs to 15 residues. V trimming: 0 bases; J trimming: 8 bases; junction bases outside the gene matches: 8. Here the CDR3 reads CASSLAGDRVGGYTF. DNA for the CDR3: TGCGCCAGCAGCTTGGCCGGGGACAGGGTGGGCGGCTACACCTTC. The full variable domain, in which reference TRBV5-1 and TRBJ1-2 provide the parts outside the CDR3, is KAGVTQTPRYLIKTRGQQVTLSCSPISGHRSVSWYQQTPGQGLQFLFEYFSETQRNKGNFPGRFSGRQFSNSRSEMNVSTLELGDSALYLCASSLAGDRVGGYTFGSGTRLTVV.

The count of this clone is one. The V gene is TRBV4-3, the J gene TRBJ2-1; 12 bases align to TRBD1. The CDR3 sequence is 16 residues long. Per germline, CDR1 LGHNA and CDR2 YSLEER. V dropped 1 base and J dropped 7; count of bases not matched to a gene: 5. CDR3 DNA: TGCGCCAGCAGCCAAGCCGGGACAGGGGGCTCTAATGAGCAGTTCTTC. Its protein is CASSQAGTGGSNEQFF.

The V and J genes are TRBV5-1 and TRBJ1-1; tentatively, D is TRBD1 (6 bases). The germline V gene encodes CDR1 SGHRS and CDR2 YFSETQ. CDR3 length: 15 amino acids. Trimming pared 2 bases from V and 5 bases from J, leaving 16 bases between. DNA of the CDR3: TGCGCCAGCAGCTTAGGGACGGTTAGGGGGACTGAAGCTTTCTTT. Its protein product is CASSLGTVRGTEAFF.

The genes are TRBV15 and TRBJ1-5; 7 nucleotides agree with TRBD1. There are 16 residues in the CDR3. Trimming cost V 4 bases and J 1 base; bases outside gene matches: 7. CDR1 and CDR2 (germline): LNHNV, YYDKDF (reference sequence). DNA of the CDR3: TGTGCCACCAGCACACTACAGGGGTTGAGCAATCAGCCCCAGCATTTT. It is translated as CATSTLQGLSNQPQHF.

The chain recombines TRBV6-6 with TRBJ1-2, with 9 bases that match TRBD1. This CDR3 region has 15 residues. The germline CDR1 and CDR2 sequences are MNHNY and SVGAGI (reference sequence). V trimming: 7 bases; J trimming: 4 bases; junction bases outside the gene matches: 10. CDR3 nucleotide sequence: TGTGCCAGCACCCCGCCGGGACAGGGTTTCTATGGCTACACCTTC. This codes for CASTPPGQGFYGYTF.

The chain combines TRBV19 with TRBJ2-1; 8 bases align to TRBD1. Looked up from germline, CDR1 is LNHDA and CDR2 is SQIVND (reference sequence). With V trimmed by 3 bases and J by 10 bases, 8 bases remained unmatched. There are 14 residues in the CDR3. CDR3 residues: CASSIRQGAVEQFF. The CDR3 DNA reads TGTGCCAGTAGTATCAGGCAGGGGGCCGTAGAGCAGTTCTTC. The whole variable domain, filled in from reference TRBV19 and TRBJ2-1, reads DGGITQSPKYLFRKEGQNVTLSCEQNLNHDAMYWYRQDPGQGLRLIYYSQIVNDFQKGDIAEGYSVSREKKESFPLTVTSAQKNPTAFYLCASSIRQGAVEQFFGPGTRLTVL.

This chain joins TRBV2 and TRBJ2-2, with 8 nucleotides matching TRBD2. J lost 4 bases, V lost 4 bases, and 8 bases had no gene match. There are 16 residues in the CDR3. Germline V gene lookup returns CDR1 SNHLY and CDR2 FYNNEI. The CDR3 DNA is TGTGCCAGCAGTGGCTCGGGGGGGCCGAGCACCGGGGAGCTGTTTTTT. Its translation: CASSGSGGPSTGELFF.

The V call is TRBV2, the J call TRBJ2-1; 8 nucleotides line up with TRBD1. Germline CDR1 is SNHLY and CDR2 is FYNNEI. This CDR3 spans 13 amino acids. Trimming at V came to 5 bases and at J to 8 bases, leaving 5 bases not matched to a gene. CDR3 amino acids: CASSRTGFDEQFF. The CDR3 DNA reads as TGTGCCAGCAGTAGGACAGGGTTTGATGAGCAGTTCTTC.